The T cell receptor beta chain described here comes from a study of blood T cell repertoires in COVID-19. Across the study: In each case, the material was cDNA or gDNA derived from T cells, B-cell-depleted T cells, or PBMCs.

The V segment lost 4 bases and the J segment 0 bases; nucleotides outside the gene matches: 5. Germline CDR1 and CDR2: LGHNA and YSLEER. CDR3 length equals 15 residues. Authors' analysis steps: Amplified reference gene primers provided the basis for estimating nucleated cell counts. Generated by immunoSEQ multiplex PCR, the TCRdb table keeps only in-frame clones and is missing some. That table supplies the V and J calls and clone size; D and trimming were determined from the DNA. Among around 120,000 clones, 80% to 90% were seen once, and the ten largest hold approximately 2.2%. Participant age was 18 to 89 years, and participants resided in about two dozen US areas. Cohort allocation depended upon clinical history that participants reported.

This clonotype was obtained from a woman aged 45 to 65 who had recovered from COVID-19. The chain joins TRBV4-3 to TRBJ1-1; 7 bases are shared with TRBD1. The sample consisted of PBMCs or T cells enriched from blood (not recorded which). The CDR3 reads CASSRDRVMNTEAFF. The CDR3 DNA reads TGCGCCAGCAGCCGCGACAGGGTCATGAACACTGAAGCTTTCTTT.